This T cell receptor beta chain was obtained from a study of blood T cell repertoires in COVID-19. TCRdb's table, derived via immunoSEQ multiplex PCR, lists solely in-frame clones and lacks some. Of hundreds of thousands of clones in the sample, roughly 89% are singletons; the top ten hold 1.4%. This CDR3 comprises 14 residues. Trimming took off 5 bases at V and 5 bases at J, with 15 bases between the two ends. CDR1 LGHDT and CDR2 YNNKEL come from the germline V gene (reference sequence). The rearrangement joins TRBV3-1 (or the pseudogene TRBV3-2) to TRBJ1-1; possible D gene TRBD1, 6 bases. Sequencing was carried out using peripheral blood. The clonotype comes from a woman aged 25 to 39 with active or convalescent COVID-19. CDR3 region: CASSFSPQGTEAFF. CDR3 DNA: TGTGCCAGCAGCTTTAGTCCTCAGGGGACTGAAGCTTTCTTT.